This TCR beta chain was retrieved from a study of CD8 T cells in ankylosing spondylitis (dated by TCRdb to 2016 to 2017). As for the study more broadly: T cell receptor beta repertoires were profiled in healthy donors and ankylosing spondylitis patients so that disease-linked TCR variants could be found. The whole study cohort included 85 to 120 healthy donors and 25 or so ankylosing spondylitis patients. Peripheral blood was sampled, and synovial fluid was also collected from ankylosing spondylitis patients. General conclusions and limits of the study: Some TCR beta motif variants had previously been reported in synovial fluid and blood of reactive arthritis patients, which suggested common disease-initiation mechanisms. The disease-linked clones showed a CD8+ phenotype and occurred at relatively low frequencies in peripheral blood. Blood from ankylosing spondylitis patients appeared to be characterized by a TCR beta motif composed of about eight highly homologous amino acid variants. The disease-linked clones were reported as significantly enriched in matched synovial fluid samples from ankylosing spondylitis patients.

TCRdb names Illumina HiSeq 2500 as the instrument used. Quantitative 5'-RACE with molecular barcodes was used to prepare TCR beta libraries. On the authors' methods: Disease-linked TCR variants were identified with a new computational method built on a probabilistic model of VDJ rearrangement. TCRdb applied fastp at Q25 and MiXCR to the public reads, then kept only in-frame beta chains. CDR3 protein duplicates are merged, each entry listing the most common genes and DNA. The V and J calls follow TCRdb's processing rather than the paper's. The sample table holds approximately 550,000 distinct CDR3 sequences, of which approximately 12% were seen once. The ten most abundant clones make up 6.8% of the sample. Regarding this clonotype: Its antigen remains unidentified. No quality values exist for individual bases; no much larger clone is one base distant.

The germline V gene (reference sequence) specifies DFQATT as CDR1 and SNEGSKA as CDR2. V has 2 bases trimmed and J has 8 bases trimmed; junction bases matching no gene number 6. CDR3 length: 13 amino acids, cysteine to phenylalanine. Of all the DNA, just the CDR3 is kept, 39 bases in frame from base 1. The rearranged segments are TRBV20-1 and TRBJ2-1, with 7 middle bases fitting TRBD2. The sequence derives from a male donor with ankylosing spondylitis. The sample taken for sequencing was blood, either unsorted or a sorted T cell fraction (not recorded which). The bases read TGCAGTGCTAGACTAGCGGACATAGATGAGCAGTTCTTC. Its protein product is CSARLADIDEQFF.